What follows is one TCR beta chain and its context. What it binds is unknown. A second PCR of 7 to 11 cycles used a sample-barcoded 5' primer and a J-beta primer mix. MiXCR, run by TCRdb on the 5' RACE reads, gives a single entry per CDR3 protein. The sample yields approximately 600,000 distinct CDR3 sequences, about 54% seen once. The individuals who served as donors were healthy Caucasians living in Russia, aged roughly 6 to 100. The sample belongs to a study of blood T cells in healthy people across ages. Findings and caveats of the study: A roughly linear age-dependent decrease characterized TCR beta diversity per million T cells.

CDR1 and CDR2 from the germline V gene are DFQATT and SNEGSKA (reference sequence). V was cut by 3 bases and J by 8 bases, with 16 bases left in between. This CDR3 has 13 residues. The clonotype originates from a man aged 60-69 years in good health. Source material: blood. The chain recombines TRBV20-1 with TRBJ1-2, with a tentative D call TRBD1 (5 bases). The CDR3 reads CSASLTGLRGYTF. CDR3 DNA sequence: TGCAGTGCTAGTTTGACGGGGCTGAGAGGCTACACCTTC.